The clone carrying this TCR beta chain turned up a few times. Its antigen is currently unknown. The data are from a study of beta chain features in type 1 diabetes. Of the isolated RNA, all was reverse transcribed, and so the sequenced material was expressed TCRB transcripts. Assay used: immunoSEQ multiplex PCR; TCRdb lists only in-frame clones, some missing. The data hold around 170,000 clones, with 7% to 9.5% observed a single time. Study results and caveats: Moderately but significantly shorter TCRB CDR3s were found in Type 1 diabetes patients in all four CD4+ subsets.

CDR3 length: 15 amino acids. V was pared by 0 bases and J by 8 bases, with 16 bases between. CDR1 LNHNV and CDR2 YYDKDF come from the germline V gene (reference sequence). The clonotype was recovered from a woman in her 30s with type 1 diabetes. V gene TRBV15 combines with J gene TRBJ1-2, with D hard to call. The sample comprised central memory CD4+ T cells from blood. CDR3 residues: CATSRDGDSLGGYTF. The CDR3 DNA reads TGTGCCACCAGCAGAGATGGTGATTCATTGGGCGGCTACACCTTC.